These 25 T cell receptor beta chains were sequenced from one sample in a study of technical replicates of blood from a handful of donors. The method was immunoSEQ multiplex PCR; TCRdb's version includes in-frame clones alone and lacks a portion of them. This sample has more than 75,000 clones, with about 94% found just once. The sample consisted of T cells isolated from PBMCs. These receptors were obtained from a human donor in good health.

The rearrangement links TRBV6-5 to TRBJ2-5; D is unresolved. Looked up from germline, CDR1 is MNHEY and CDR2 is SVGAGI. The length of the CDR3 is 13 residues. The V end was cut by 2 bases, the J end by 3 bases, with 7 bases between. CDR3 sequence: CASSYSKKETQYF. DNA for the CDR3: TGTGCCAGCAGTTACAGCAAGAAAGAGACCCAGTACTTC.

The CDR3 region is CATSRLSSGGMYNEQFF. The CDR3 bases are TGTGCCACCAGCAGATTATCTAGCGGGGGGATGTACAATGAGCAGTTCTTC. The rearrangement links TRBV15 to TRBJ2-1; 11 bases fit TRBD2. Losses at the gene ends were 2 bases for V and 4 bases for J; bases not matched to a gene: 7. Germline lookup yields CDR1 LNHNV and CDR2 YYDKDF (reference sequence). The CDR3 is made up of 17 amino acids.

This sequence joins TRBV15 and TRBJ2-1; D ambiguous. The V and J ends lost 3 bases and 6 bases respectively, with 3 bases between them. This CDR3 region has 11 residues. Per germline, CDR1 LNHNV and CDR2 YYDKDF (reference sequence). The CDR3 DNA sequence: TGTGCCACCAGCAGGGCCAATGAGCAGTTCTTC. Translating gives CATSRANEQFF.

CDR3 DNA sequence: TGTGCCAGCAGCTTAACAGGGGTGTTTAGTCTTGGCGAGACCCAGTACTTC. It specifies CASSLTGVFSLGETQYF. V and J are TRBV28 and TRBJ2-5; 7 nucleotides line up with TRBD1. The CDR3 runs to 17 residues. V shed 6 bases and J 5 bases; nucleotides not matched to a gene: 18. Germline CDR1 MDHEN, CDR2 SYDVKM.

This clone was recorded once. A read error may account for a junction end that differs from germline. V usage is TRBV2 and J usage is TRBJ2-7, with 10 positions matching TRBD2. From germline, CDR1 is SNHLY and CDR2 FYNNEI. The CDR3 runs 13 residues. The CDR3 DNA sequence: TGTGCCAGCAGTGAACAGGCTAGCGGGAGTACTGGCTTC. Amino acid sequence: CASSEQASGSTGF.

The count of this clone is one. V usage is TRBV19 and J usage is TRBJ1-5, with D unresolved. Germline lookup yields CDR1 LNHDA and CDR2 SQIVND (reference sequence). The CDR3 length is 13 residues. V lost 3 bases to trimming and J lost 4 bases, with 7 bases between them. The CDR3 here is CASSMEANQPQHF. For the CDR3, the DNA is TGTGCCAGTAGTATGGAAGCGAATCAGCCCCAGCATTTT. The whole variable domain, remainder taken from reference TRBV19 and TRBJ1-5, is DGGITQSPKYLFRKEGQNVTLSCEQNLNHDAMYWYRQDPGQGLRLIYYSQIVNDFQKGDIAEGYSVSREKKESFPLTVTSAQKNPTAFYLCASSMEANQPQHFGDGTRLSIL.

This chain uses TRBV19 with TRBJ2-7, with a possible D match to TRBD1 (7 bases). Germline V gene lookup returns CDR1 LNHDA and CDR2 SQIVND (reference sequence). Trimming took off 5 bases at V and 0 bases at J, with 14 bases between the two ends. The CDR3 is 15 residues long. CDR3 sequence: CASSLRQGLSYEQYF. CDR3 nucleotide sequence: TGTGCCAGTAGTCTTCGACAGGGACTCTCCTACGAGCAGTACTTC.

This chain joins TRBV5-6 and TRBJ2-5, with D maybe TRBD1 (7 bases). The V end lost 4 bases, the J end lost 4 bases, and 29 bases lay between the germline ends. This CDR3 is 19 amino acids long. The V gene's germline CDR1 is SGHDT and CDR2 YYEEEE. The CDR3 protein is CASSVYLTRGVQGVETQYF. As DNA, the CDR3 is TGTGCCAGCAGCGTATACCTCACAAGGGGGGTGCAGGGGGTAGAGACCCAGTACTTC.

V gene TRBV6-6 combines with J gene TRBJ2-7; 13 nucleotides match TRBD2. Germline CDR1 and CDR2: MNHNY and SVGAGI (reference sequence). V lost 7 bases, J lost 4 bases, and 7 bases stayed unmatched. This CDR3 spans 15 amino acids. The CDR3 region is CASTRLAGGSYEQYF. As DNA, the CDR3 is TGTGCCAGCACCCGACTAGCGGGAGGAAGTTACGAGCAGTACTTC.

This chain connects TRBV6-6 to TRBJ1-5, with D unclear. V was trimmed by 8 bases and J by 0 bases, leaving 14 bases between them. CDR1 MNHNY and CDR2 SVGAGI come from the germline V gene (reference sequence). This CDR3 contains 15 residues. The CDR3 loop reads CASSPRPYSNQPQHF. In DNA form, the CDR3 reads TGTGCCAGCTCCCCGCGGCCTTATAGCAATCAGCCCCAGCATTTT.

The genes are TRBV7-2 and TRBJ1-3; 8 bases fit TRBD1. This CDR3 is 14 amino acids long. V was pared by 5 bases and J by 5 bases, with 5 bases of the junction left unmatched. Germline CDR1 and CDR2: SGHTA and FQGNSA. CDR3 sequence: CASSLGQGRNTIYF. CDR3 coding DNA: TGTGCCAGCAGCCTAGGACAGGGTCGAAACACCATATATTTT.

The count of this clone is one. The CDR3 sequence: CAWKGGLLEKISNYGYTF. The CDR3 region has the DNA TGTGCCTGGAAAGGGGGCTTGTTGGAGAAAATTTCCAATTATGGCTACACCTTC. J is TRBJ1-2 and V is TRBV30; 7 bases map to TRBD1. The germline gives CDR1 GTSNPN, CDR2 SVGIG (reference sequence). The J segment lost 5 bases and the V segment lost 4 bases, leaving 22 bases of the junction unmatched. The CDR3 runs to 18 residues.

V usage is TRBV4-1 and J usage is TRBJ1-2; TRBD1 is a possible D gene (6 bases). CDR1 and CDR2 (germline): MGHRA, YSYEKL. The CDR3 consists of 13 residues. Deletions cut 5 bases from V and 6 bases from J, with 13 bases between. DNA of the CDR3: TGCGCCAGCAGCTTAAACAGGGCTGATGGCTACACCTTC. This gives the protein CASSLNRADGYTF.

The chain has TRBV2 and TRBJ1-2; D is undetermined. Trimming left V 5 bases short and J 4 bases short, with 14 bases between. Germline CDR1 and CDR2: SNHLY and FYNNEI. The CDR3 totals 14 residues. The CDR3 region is CASSQLTASYGYTF. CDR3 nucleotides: TGTGCCAGCAGTCAGCTCACAGCCTCCTATGGCTACACCTTC.

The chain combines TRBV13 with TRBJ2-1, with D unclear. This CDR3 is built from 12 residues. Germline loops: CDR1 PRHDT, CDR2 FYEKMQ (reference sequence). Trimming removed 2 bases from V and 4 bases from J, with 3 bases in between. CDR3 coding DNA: TGTGCCAGCAGCTTATCGTACAATGAGCAGTTCTTC. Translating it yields CASSLSYNEQFF.

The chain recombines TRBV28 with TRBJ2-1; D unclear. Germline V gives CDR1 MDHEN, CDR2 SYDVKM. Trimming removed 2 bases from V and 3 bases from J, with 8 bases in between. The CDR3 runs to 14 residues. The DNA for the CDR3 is TGTGCCAGCAGTTTACACGAGCACTACAATGAGCAGTTCTTC. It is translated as CASSLHEHYNEQFF.

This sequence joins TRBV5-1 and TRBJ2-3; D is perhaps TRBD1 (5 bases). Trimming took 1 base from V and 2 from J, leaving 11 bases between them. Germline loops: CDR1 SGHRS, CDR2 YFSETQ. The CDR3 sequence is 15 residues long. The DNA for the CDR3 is TGCGCCAGCAGCTTGAAGCCGGACAACACAGATACGCAGTATTTT. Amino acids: CASSLKPDNTDTQYF.

The CDR3 sequence: CASSEDRGLYNEQFF. CDR3 DNA sequence: TGTGCCAGCAGTGAGGACAGGGGCCTTTACAATGAGCAGTTCTTC. The chain employs TRBV9 and TRBJ2-1, with 9 bases that match TRBD1. This CDR3 contains 15 residues. Trimming cost V 5 bases and J 4 bases; bases outside gene matches: 7. Germline-derived CDR1 and CDR2 are SGDLS and YYNGEE.

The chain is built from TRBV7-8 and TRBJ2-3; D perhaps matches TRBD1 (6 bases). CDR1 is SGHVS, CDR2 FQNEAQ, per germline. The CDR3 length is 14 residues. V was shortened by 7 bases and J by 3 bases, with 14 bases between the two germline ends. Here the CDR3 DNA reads TGTGCCAGCACCCGAGAGGGGGTTACAGATACGCAGTATTTT. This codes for CASTREGVTDTQYF.

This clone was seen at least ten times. The CDR3 sequence is CASSMGLAYNEQFF. The CDR3 DNA follows: TGCGCCAGCAGCATGGGGCTAGCGTACAATGAGCAGTTCTTC. V and J are TRBV4-3 and TRBJ2-1, with a possible D match to TRBD2 (6 bases). The CDR3 has 14 amino acids. Germline V lookup: CDR1 LGHNA, CDR2 YSLEER. Trimming shortened V by 5 bases and J by 4 bases, and 12 bases separated the two germline ends.

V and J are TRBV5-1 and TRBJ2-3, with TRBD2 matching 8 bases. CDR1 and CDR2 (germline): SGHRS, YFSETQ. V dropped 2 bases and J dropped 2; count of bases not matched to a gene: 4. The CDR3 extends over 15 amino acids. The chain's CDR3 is CASSLEAGDTDTQYF. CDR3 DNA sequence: TGCGCCAGCAGCTTAGAAGCGGGGGACACAGATACGCAGTATTTT.

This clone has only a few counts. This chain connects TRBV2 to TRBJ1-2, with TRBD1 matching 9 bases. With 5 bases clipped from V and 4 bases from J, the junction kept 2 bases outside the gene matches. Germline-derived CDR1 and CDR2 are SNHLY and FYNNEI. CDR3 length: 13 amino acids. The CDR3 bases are TGTGCCAGCAGTCTGGGACAGGGCTATGGCTACACCTTC. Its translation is CASSLGQGYGYTF. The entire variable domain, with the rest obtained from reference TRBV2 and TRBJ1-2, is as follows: EPEVTQTPSHQVTQMGQEVILRCVPISNHLYFYWYRQILGQKVEFLVSFYNNEISEKSEIFDDQFSVERPDGSNFTLKIRSTKLEDSAMYFCASSLGQGYGYTFGSGTRLTVV.

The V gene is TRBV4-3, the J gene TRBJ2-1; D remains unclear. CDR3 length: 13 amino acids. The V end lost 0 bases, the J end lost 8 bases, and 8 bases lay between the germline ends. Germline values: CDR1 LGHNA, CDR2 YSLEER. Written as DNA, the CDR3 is TGCGCCAGCAGCCAAGATCATGAGGATGAGCAGTTCTTC. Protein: CASSQDHEDEQFF.

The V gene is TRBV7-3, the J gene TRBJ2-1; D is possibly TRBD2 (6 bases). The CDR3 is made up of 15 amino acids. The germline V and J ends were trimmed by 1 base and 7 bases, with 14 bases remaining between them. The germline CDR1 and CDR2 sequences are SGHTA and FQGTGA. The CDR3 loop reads CASSLISGVRNEQFF. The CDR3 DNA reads TGTGCCAGCAGCTTAATTTCGGGGGTTCGGAATGAGCAGTTCTTC.

CDR3 bases: TGTGCCAGCAGTGAATCCTGGACTAGCGGGAGGGGGGGGCGGGCTGAGCAGTTCTTC. Translated, it gives CASSESWTSGRGGRAEQFF. The chain links TRBV6-4 to TRBJ2-1, with 15 bases matching TRBD2. There are 19 residues in the CDR3. V was clipped by 3 bases and J by 9 bases; unmatched bases: 15. CDR1 and CDR2 (germline): MRHNA, SNTAGT.